The 17 T cell receptor beta chains in this list originate from one sample, sequenced in a study of vaccination and CD4 T cells after COVID-19. Noted treatment: approximately nine-day PBMC culture with coronavirus spike peptide pools or control peptides (ViraFEST assay). What these receptors recognize is not known. Researchers used the Oncomine TCR Beta short-read assay to sequence DNA from cultured CD4+ T cells. TCRdb called the PCR reads again in MiXCR, with one record for every CDR3 protein. The table shows 20,000 to 25,000 distinct CDR3 sequences, with approximately 49% occurring only once. The specimen sequenced was CD4+ T cells from blood, cultured in vitro. These receptors were collected from a human donor who had recovered from COVID-19.

The chain recombines TRBV19 with TRBJ1-3, with 7 bases identical to TRBD1. This CDR3 spans 13 amino acids. Unmatched junction bases numbered 6, after V lost 10 bases and J lost 3 bases. Germline V gene data show CDR1 as LNHDA and CDR2 as SQIVND (reference sequence). CDR3 bases: TGTGCCACCACGACAGGGTATGGAAACACCATATATTTT. Protein product: CATTTGYGNTIYF.

This clonotype came up a few times. This rearrangement joins TRBV6-1 to TRBJ2-2, with a weak D call TRBD1 (5 bases). CDR1 MNHNS and CDR2 SASEGT come from the germline V gene. The CDR3 length is 15 residues. The ends were cut back, 8 bases at V and 2 bases at J, with 15 bases in the middle. This CDR3 reads CASRKTELNTGELFF. CDR3 DNA sequence: TGTGCCAGCCGCAAGACAGAACTCAACACCGGGGAGCTGTTTTTT.

This clonotype showed up just a few times. The chain uses TRBV28 and TRBJ1-1; perhaps TRBD1 as D (5 bases). CDR3 length equals 15 residues. The germline V and J ends were trimmed by 2 bases and 1 base, with 11 bases remaining between them. Germline CDR1 is MDHEN and CDR2 is SYDVKM. The CDR3, as DNA: TGTGCCAGCAGTTTAAGGGGAAAAGGGAACACTGAAGCTTTCTTT. It translates to CASSLRGKGNTEAFF.

The chain has TRBV6-1 and TRBJ1-2; no definite D call. This CDR3 has 14 residues. Germline V gene lookup returns CDR1 MNHNS and CDR2 SASEGT. Deletions cut 2 bases from V and 8 bases from J, with 15 bases between. CDR3 loop: CASSERLGMDGYTF. In DNA, the CDR3 is TGTGCCAGCAGTGAAAGACTGGGGATGGACGGCTACACCTTC.

This chain uses TRBV19 with TRBJ2-3; 7 bases agree with TRBD1. Germline CDR1 reads LNHDA; CDR2 reads SQIVND (reference sequence). This CDR3 region has 13 residues. J gave up 2 bases and V 8 bases, and 4 bases lay outside the gene matches. CDR3: CASGTAATDTQYF. In DNA, the CDR3 is TGTGCCAGTGGGACAGCGGCCACAGATACGCAGTATTTT.

This rearrangement joins TRBV15 to TRBJ2-7, with no clear D. The CDR3 totals 14 residues. From germline, CDR1 is LNHNV and CDR2 YYDKDF (reference sequence). Trimming removed 0 bases from V and 6 bases from J, with 12 bases in between. CDR3 bases: TGTGCCACCAGCAGAGATTTCAACATTCTCGAGCAGTACTTC. As protein: CATSRDFNILEQYF.

The chain has TRBV11-2 and TRBJ1-2, with 9 bases matching TRBD1. Trimming cost V 4 bases and J 6 bases; bases outside gene matches: 9. This CDR3 has 15 residues. Germline V gene lookup returns CDR1 SGHAT and CDR2 FQNNGV. This chain's CDR3 is CASSSNRGLGDGYTF. The CDR3 nucleotides are TGTGCCAGCAGCTCAAACAGGGGGCTTGGGGATGGCTACACCTTC.

This clonotype was observed a few times. J is TRBJ1-5 and V is TRBV19, with TRBD1 as a possible D gene (5 bases). Deletions cut 6 bases from V and 7 bases from J, with 16 bases between. CDR1 LNHDA and CDR2 SQIVND come from the germline V gene (reference sequence). The CDR3 covers 14 residues. The CDR3 DNA sequence: TGTGCCAGTAGCTTCTCCGAGGGGCACCAGCCCCAGCATTTT. As protein: CASSFSEGHQPQHF.

This CDR3 is CAWSRREDYGYTF. The CDR3 DNA follows: TGTGCCTGGAGTCGGAGGGAAGACTATGGCTACACCTTC. The rearrangement joins TRBV30 to TRBJ1-2; no firm D call. The CDR3 is 13 residues long. Germline V lookup: CDR1 GTSNPN, CDR2 SVGIG (reference sequence). V shed 2 bases and J shed 3 bases, with 10 bases lying between them.

This clonotype was seen a handful of times. The chain is built from TRBV19 and TRBJ1-6, with D uncertain. Trimming took off 0 bases at V and 7 bases at J, with 10 bases between the two ends. Germline CDR1 is LNHDA and CDR2 is SQIVND (reference sequence). The CDR3 runs to 15 residues. The CDR3 here is CASSIDRLGNSPLHF. The CDR3 region has the DNA TGTGCCAGTAGTATAGACCGACTTGGGAATTCACCCCTCCACTTT.

The chain employs TRBV6-1 and TRBJ1-3, with no clear D. The V end was cut by 1 base, the J end by 4 bases, with 8 bases between. The CDR3 has 14 amino acids. Germline loops: CDR1 MNHNS, CDR2 SASEGT. CDR3 amino acids: CASSEVGNGNTIYF. The DNA of the CDR3 is TGTGCCAGCAGTGAAGTAGGGAACGGAAACACCATATATTTT.

There are a few counts of this clonotype. Relative to the germline gene, one junction end is altered; a read error may explain this. The chain combines TRBV7-2 with TRBJ1-2; 11 bases match TRBD1. CDR1 and CDR2 from the germline V gene are SGHTA and FQGNSA. The CDR3 runs to 15 residues. The CDR3 coding sequence is TGTGCCAGCACCTTATCAGGACAGGGGGCGCACGGCTACACCTTC. Amino acids: CASTLSGQGAHGYTF.

This clonotype was counted a few times. The V gene is TRBV6-1, the J gene TRBJ2-7, with TRBD1 matching over 11 bases. V lost 5 bases, J lost 5 bases, and 8 bases stayed unmatched. Germline CDR1 and CDR2: MNHNS and SASEGT. The CDR3 totals 15 residues. CDR3: CASSTWDRGTHEQYF. The CDR3 DNA reads TGTGCCAGCAGTACCTGGGACAGGGGGACCCACGAGCAGTACTTC.

This clonotype was seen a handful of times. The chain is built from TRBV6-1 and TRBJ1-2; TRBD1 might be the D (5 bases). CDR1 and CDR2 (germline): MNHNS, SASEGT. This CDR3 contains 13 residues. The V end lost 6 bases, the J end lost 4 bases, and 12 bases lay between the germline ends. CDR3 coding DNA: TGTGCCAGCAGCCCCGGGGCCATCTATGGCTACACCTTC. This translates into CASSPGAIYGYTF.

In this sample, this clonotype turned up a few times. The chain uses TRBV7-8 and TRBJ2-2; D unclear. CDR1 is SGHVS and CDR2 is FQNEAQ in the germline V gene. Between the trimmed V and J ends, which lost 5 bases and 0 bases, there was a span of 1 base. The CDR3 covers 12 residues. CDR3 in DNA: TGTGCCAGCAGCCCGAACACCGGGGAGCTGTTTTTT. Amino acid sequence: CASSPNTGELFF.

This clonotype has more than one count but fewer than ten. This chain joins TRBV6-1 and TRBJ1-2; the match to TRBD1 covers 8 bases. The trim removed 6 bases at V and 8 bases at J, leaving 5 bases unmatched. From germline, CDR1 is MNHNS and CDR2 SASEGT. The CDR3 has 12 residues. CDR3 amino acids: CASRRTGRGYTF. CDR3 bases: TGTGCCAGCAGAAGGACAGGGCGAGGCTACACCTTC.

CDR3: CASSLIGRGGEQETQYF. In nucleotides, the CDR3 is TGTGCCAGCAGCTTAATAGGGCGGGGGGGCGAGCAAGAGACCCAGTACTTC. This chain connects TRBV7-2 to TRBJ2-5; 9 bases align to TRBD2. This CDR3 has 17 residues. The germline gives CDR1 SGHTA, CDR2 FQGNSA. V dropped 2 bases and J dropped 2; count of bases not matched to a gene: 9.